Below are 27 T cell receptor beta chains sequenced from a single sample in a study of T cell changes during pregnancy in multiple sclerosis. Here immunoSEQ multiplex PCR was the method, and the copy in TCRdb shows in-frame clones only, minus some. The sample lists 60,000 or so clones, around 90% occurring once. The input for sequencing was peripheral blood, taken before pregnancy. The receptor source for this set is a female donor with multiple sclerosis, enrolled in a pregnancy study.

The V gene is TRBV7-3, the J gene TRBJ2-7; D is ambiguous. There are 13 residues in the CDR3. V was shortened by 0 bases and J by 6 bases, with 9 bases between the two germline ends. CDR1 SGHTA and CDR2 FQGTGA come from the germline V gene. The CDR3 protein is CASSLTREREQYF. CDR3 in DNA: TGTGCCAGCAGCTTAACGCGCGAGCGCGAGCAGTACTTC.

V gene TRBV5-4 combines with J gene TRBJ2-1, with 7 bases matching TRBD2. The V gene end was trimmed by 0 bases and the J gene end by 8 bases; junction bases not matched to a gene: 8. Germline assignment: CDR1 SGHNT and CDR2 YYREEE (reference sequence). There are 15 residues in the CDR3. The CDR3 nucleotides are TGTGCCAGCAGCTTGGTTGGGGGGGGTGACGATGAGCAGTTCTTC. Translation gives CASSLVGGGDDEQFF.

CDR3: CASSILTPRGHEQYF. The CDR3 nucleotides are TGTGCCAGTAGTATCTTGACACCCAGGGGTCACGAGCAGTACTTC. The chain links TRBV19 to TRBJ2-7, with TRBD1 as a possible D gene (6 bases). CDR1 and CDR2 from the germline V gene are LNHDA and SQIVND (reference sequence). The CDR3 length is 15 residues. V was pared by 3 bases and J by 5 bases, with 17 bases between.

The chain has TRBV5-6 and TRBJ1-4; D gene uncertain. CDR1 SGHDT and CDR2 YYEEEE come from the germline V gene. The V and J ends lost 4 bases and 0 bases respectively, with 13 bases between them. The CDR3 sequence is 16 residues long. As DNA, the CDR3 is TGTGCCAGCAGCACGCAGGCTCTTCCAACTAATGAAAAACTGTTTTTT. As protein: CASSTQALPTNEKLFF.

The J gene is TRBJ1-4, the V gene TRBV18, with D possibly being TRBD1 (6 bases). V gave up 4 bases and J gave up 8 bases, with 17 bases separating them. This CDR3 has 15 amino acids. Germline V gene lookup returns CDR1 KGHSH and CDR2 LQKENI. Written as DNA, the CDR3 is TGTGCCAGCTCACGCCAACAGGGTGAAGGAGAAAAACTGTTTTTT. Translated, it gives CASSRQQGEGEKLFF.

The chain uses TRBV29-1 and TRBJ2-3, with D perhaps TRBD2 (6 bases). Germline V lookup: CDR1 SQVTM, CDR2 ANQGSEA. Trimming shortened V by 5 bases and J by 5 bases, and 14 bases separated the two germline ends. The CDR3 sequence is 13 residues long. CDR3 loop: CSVLAGIGDTQYF. The CDR3 nucleotides read TGCAGCGTTCTGGCGGGGATCGGAGATACGCAGTATTTT.

The V call is TRBV7-3, the J call TRBJ2-3; D uncertain. Germline V gene data show CDR1 as SGHTA and CDR2 as FQGTGA. The CDR3 sequence is 13 residues long. The ends were cut back, 2 bases at V and 3 bases at J, with 6 bases in the middle. CDR3 bases: TGTGCCAGCAGCTTATGGCCGACAGATACGCAGTATTTT. It specifies CASSLWPTDTQYF. The full variable domain, its missing parts supplied by reference TRBV7-3 and TRBJ2-3, is GAGVSQTPSNKVTEKGKYVELRCDPISGHTALYWYRQSLGQGPEFLIYFQGTGAADDSGLPNDRFFAVRPEGSVSTLKIQRTERGDSAVYLCASSLWPTDTQYFGPGTRLTVL.

The chain combines TRBV10-3 with TRBJ2-3, with 7 bases fitting TRBD2. J was trimmed by 5 bases and V by 4 bases; bases with no gene match: 9. Germline values: CDR1 ENHRY, CDR2 SYGVKD. The CDR3 contains 15 residues. CDR3 DNA: TGTGCCATCAGTGGGGGCGGGGGAAGGATAGATACGCAGTATTTT. It translates to CAISGGGGRIDTQYF.

The chain links TRBV29-1 to TRBJ2-5; 12 bases are shared with TRBD2. The CDR3 spans 13 residues. V gave up 7 bases and J gave up 4 bases; unmatched junction bases: 4. Germline CDR1 is SQVTM and CDR2 is ANQGSEA. DNA for the CDR3: TGCAGCGGCGGACTAGCGGGGTCAGAGACCCAGTACTTC. Amino acids: CSGGLAGSETQYF.

The genes are TRBV2 and TRBJ2-3; 7 bases match TRBD2. The CDR3 covers 13 residues. Germline lookup yields CDR1 SNHLY and CDR2 FYNNEI. J was trimmed by 4 bases and V by 11 bases; bases with no gene match: 9. The CDR3 sequence is CAVPGTKSDTQYF. CDR3 coding DNA: TGTGCCGTACCCGGGACTAAGTCAGATACGCAGTATTTT.

This clone appeared a single time. The gene calls are TRBV19 and TRBJ2-3; the D gene is possibly TRBD1 (5 bases). The CDR3 is 16 residues long. V lost 3 bases and J 3 bases, leaving 16 bases between the germline ends. CDR1 and CDR2 from the germline V gene are LNHDA and SQIVND (reference sequence). The CDR3 DNA follows: TGTGCCAGTAGTATTGAATCCAGGGCTTGGACAGATACGCAGTATTTT. Translating gives CASSIESRAWTDTQYF.

The genes are TRBV5-8 and TRBJ1-1; D is possibly TRBD1 (6 bases). Deletions cut 2 bases from V and 6 bases from J, with 14 bases between. The CDR3 is 14 amino acids. Germline V gives CDR1 SGHTS, CDR2 YDEGEE. The CDR3 protein is CASSLQGFGAEAFF. The DNA for the CDR3 is TGTGCCAGCAGCTTACAGGGTTTTGGGGCTGAAGCTTTCTTT.

The chain links TRBV10-2 to TRBJ2-3; 9 bases fit TRBD2. Losses at the gene ends were 10 bases for V and 3 bases for J; bases not matched to a gene: 11. Germline V gene lookup returns CDR1 WSHSY and CDR2 SAAADI. The CDR3 length is 15 residues. CDR3 sequence reads: CATQGGTSRTDTQYF. CDR3 nucleotide sequence: TGCGCCACCCAGGGAGGGACTAGCAGGACAGATACGCAGTATTTT.

This sequence joins TRBV7-6 and TRBJ2-5; the D gene is possibly TRBD2 (5 bases). The V end lost 5 bases, the J end lost 2 bases, and 15 bases lay between the germline ends. This CDR3 region has 15 residues. Germline assignment: CDR1 SGHVS and CDR2 FNYEAQ. Here the CDR3 DNA reads TGTGCCAGCAGCGTCAACGCGGACTTTCAAGAGACCCAGTACTTC. This codes for CASSVNADFQETQYF.

The chain employs TRBV4-2 and TRBJ1-1; D gene unclear. Trimming removed 4 bases from V and 3 bases from J, with 18 bases in between. This CDR3 has 16 residues. Germline values: CDR1 LGHNA, CDR2 YNFKEQ. The chain's CDR3 is CASSRSPLSADTEAFF. CDR3 DNA sequence: TGTGCCAGCAGCCGCTCCCCCCTATCCGCGGACACTGAAGCTTTCTTT.

This sequence joins TRBV11-1 and TRBJ1-6, with D perhaps TRBD1 (5 bases). V was clipped by 2 bases and J by 8 bases, with 13 bases between them. CDR3 length equals 15 residues. CDR1 is SGHAT and CDR2 is FQDESV in the germline V gene (reference sequence). The CDR3 DNA follows: TGTGCCAGCAGCTTATCGCAGGGCGGTTATTCACCCCTCCACTTT. This gives the protein CASSLSQGGYSPLHF.

CDR3 amino acids: CAWSRTGSEQYF. The CDR3 DNA follows: TGTGCCTGGAGTCGGACAGGGAGCGAGCAGTACTTC. V gene TRBV30 combines with J gene TRBJ2-7, with TRBD1 matching over 8 bases. V shed 2 bases, J shed 6 bases, and the junction held 3 bases outside the gene matches. Germline CDR1 is GTSNPN and CDR2 is SVGIG (reference sequence). The CDR3 runs to 12 residues.

The chain is built from TRBV30 and TRBJ2-7; 8 bases line up with TRBD1. This CDR3 has 16 amino acids. Trimming removed 5 bases from V and 2 bases from J; junction bases left unmatched: 14. Germline CDR1 and CDR2: GTSNPN and SVGIG (reference sequence). The DNA for the CDR3 is TGTGCCTGGGGGGAACTCGGGACAGGACTCACCTACGAGCAGTACTTC. Amino acids: CAWGELGTGLTYEQYF.

The chain employs TRBV19 and TRBJ2-1; 10 bases align to TRBD1. Germline V gene data show CDR1 as LNHDA and CDR2 as SQIVND (reference sequence). This CDR3 spans 17 amino acids. V lost 5 bases and J lost 7; bases outside the gene matches: 14. CDR3 loop: CASSSAEGDRGINEQFF. The CDR3 DNA is TGTGCCAGTAGTTCAGCCGAGGGGGACAGGGGCATAAATGAGCAGTTCTTC.

The rearrangement uses TRBV9 and TRBJ1-5, with 9 bases identical to TRBD1. There are 15 residues in the CDR3. Unmatched junction bases numbered 4, after V lost 2 bases and J lost 4 bases. The germline V gene has CDR1 SGDLS and CDR2 YYNGEE. The CDR3 coding sequence is TGTGCCAGCAGCGTCGGACAGGGGCCTAATCAGCCCCAGCATTTT. It codes for CASSVGQGPNQPQHF.

The chain uses TRBV5-1 and TRBJ2-5, with TRBD2 matching over 12 bases. Trimming removed 4 bases from V and 5 bases from J; junction bases left unmatched: 12. Germline V gives CDR1 SGHRS, CDR2 YFSETQ. CDR3 length equals 17 residues. CDR3 coding DNA: TGCGCCAGCAGCCCACTGACTAGCGGGGGCGTCCATGAGACCCAGTACTTC. As protein: CASSPLTSGGVHETQYF.

The chain joins TRBV9 to TRBJ2-1; a possible D gene is TRBD2 (5 bases). The CDR3 is made up of 16 amino acids. Germline V CDR1 and CDR2: SGDLS, YYNGEE. V was cut by 0 bases and J by 0 bases, with 10 bases left in between. The CDR3 sequence: CASSVEARDSYNEQFF. CDR3 DNA: TGTGCCAGCAGCGTAGAAGCGAGGGACTCCTACAATGAGCAGTTCTTC.

The sample holds a few counts of this clone. The chain links TRBV6-4 to TRBJ2-2; a weak D match, TRBD1 (5 bases). The V gene lost 3 bases and the J gene lost 3 bases, with 11 bases spanning the gap. Germline values: CDR1 MRHNA, CDR2 SNTAGT. This CDR3 has 15 amino acids. Here the CDR3 reads CASSELGLDTGELFF. The CDR3 DNA sequence: TGTGCCAGCAGTGAGCTGGGGCTGGACACCGGGGAGCTGTTTTTT.

In DNA form, the CDR3 reads TGTGCCAGCATGGTTGGGAGGGTGGCAGATACGCAGTATTTT. Amino acid sequence: CASMVGRVADTQYF. This chain links TRBV6-5 with TRBJ2-3; 7 bases fit TRBD2. V lost 7 bases to trimming and J lost 4 bases; unmatched junction nucleotides: 8. The CDR3 is 14 residues long. Germline V gene sequence: CDR1 MNHEY, CDR2 SVGAGI.

The chain employs TRBV7-9 and TRBJ2-7, with 12 bases aligning to TRBD2. Per the germline V gene, CDR1 is SEHNR and CDR2 is FQNEAQ (reference sequence). The CDR3 has 14 residues. The V gene end was trimmed by 4 bases and the J gene end by 12 bases; junction bases not matched to a gene: 10. As DNA, the CDR3 is TGTGCCAGCAGCTCCGGGACTAGCGGGTGGTTAGTGTACTTC. This codes for CASSSGTSGWLVYF.

This CDR3 reads CASSLPGQFPNTEAFF. CDR3 DNA: TGTGCCAGCAGCTTGCCAGGACAGTTCCCGAACACTGAAGCTTTCTTT. The chain links TRBV5-8 to TRBJ1-1; D is possibly TRBD1 (6 bases). The CDR3 has 16 residues. Germline values: CDR1 SGHTS, CDR2 YDEGEE. V gave up 1 base and J gave up 1 base, with 14 bases separating them.

The chain has TRBV12-5 and TRBJ2-7; tentative D call: TRBD1 (6 bases). The CDR3 runs 16 residues. CDR1 and CDR2 (germline): LGHNT, FRNRAP. The V end was cut by 2 bases, the J end by 3 bases, with 17 bases between. CDR3: CASGLSRGSGVYEQYF. The CDR3 bases are TGTGCTAGTGGTTTGTCCAGGGGAAGTGGCGTCTACGAGCAGTACTTC.